The 2 T cell receptor beta chains below all came from one sample that was sequenced in a study of CD8+ T cells in alopecia areata. Described treatment: oral pan-JAK inhibitor, 5-10 mg twice daily. RNA was isolated and reverse transcribed to cDNA, the sequencing template. Sequenced by immunoSEQ multiplex PCR; TCRdb stores in-frame clones only, minus some. The repertoire consists of about 180,000 clones, with roughly 46% occurring once and the leading ten covering around a tenth. The sequences come from CD8+ T cells sorted from blood, collected between weeks 51 and 54, from a patient treated with tofacitinib. Every receptor here comes from a human donor with alopecia areata.

The chain carries TRBV11-2 and TRBJ2-5, with TRBD2 identical over 7 bases. The V gene end was trimmed by 5 bases and the J gene end by 4 bases; junction bases not matched to a gene: 7. Germline V gives CDR1 SGHAT, CDR2 FQNNGV. The CDR3 length is 14 residues. The CDR3 DNA reads TGTGCCAGCAGCACCTCCCCGGGGGGAGAGACCCAGTACTTC. Protein sequence: CASSTSPGGETQYF.

This chain joins TRBV16 and TRBJ1-1; tentative D call: TRBD1 (5 bases). Germline assignment: CDR1 KGHSY and CDR2 FQNENV. V lost 2 bases and J 5 bases, leaving 9 bases between the germline ends. This CDR3 region has 13 residues. The CDR3 DNA reads as TGTGCCAGCAGCCAAAACCAGGGTACTGAAGCTTTCTTT. It yields the protein CASSQNQGTEAFF.